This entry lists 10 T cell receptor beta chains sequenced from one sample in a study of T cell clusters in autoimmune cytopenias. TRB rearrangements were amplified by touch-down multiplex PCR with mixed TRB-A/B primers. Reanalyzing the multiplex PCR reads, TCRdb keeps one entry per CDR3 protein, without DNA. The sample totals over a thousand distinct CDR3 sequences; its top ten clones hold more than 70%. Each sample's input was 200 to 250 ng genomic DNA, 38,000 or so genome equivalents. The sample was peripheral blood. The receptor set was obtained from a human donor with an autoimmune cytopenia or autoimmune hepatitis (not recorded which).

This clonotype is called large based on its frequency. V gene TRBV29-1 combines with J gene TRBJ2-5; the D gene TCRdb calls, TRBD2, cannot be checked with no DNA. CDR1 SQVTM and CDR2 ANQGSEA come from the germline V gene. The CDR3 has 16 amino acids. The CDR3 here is CSVGGSGRALEKTQYF.

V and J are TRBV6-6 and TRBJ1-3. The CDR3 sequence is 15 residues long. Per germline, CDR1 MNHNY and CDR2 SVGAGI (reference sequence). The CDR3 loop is CASSYGYTSGNTIYF.

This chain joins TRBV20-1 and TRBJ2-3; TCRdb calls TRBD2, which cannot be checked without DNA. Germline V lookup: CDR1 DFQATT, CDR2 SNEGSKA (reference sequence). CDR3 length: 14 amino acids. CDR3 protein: CSAQTSGSVDTQYF.

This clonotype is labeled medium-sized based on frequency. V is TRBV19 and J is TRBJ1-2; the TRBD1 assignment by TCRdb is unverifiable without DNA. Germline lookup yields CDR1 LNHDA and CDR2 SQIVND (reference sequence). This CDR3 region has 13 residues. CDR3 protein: CASTEDRYYGYTF.

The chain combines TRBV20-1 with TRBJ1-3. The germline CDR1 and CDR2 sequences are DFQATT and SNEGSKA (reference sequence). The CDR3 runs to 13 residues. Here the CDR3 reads CSALTYSGNTIYF.

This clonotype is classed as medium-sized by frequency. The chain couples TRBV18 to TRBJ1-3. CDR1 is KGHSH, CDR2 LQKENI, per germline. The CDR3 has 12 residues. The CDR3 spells CATMSTGNTIYF.

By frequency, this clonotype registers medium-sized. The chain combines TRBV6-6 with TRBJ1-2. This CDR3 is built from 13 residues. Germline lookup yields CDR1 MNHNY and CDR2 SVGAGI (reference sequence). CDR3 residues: CASSYSPTSGYTF.

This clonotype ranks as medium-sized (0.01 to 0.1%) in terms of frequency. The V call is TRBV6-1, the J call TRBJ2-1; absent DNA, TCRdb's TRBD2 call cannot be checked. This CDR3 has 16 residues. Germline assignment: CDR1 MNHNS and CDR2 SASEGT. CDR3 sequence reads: CASKNTAGSSYNEQFF.

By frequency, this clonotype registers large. The CDR3 region is CSVEKGAGTQYF. The J gene is TRBJ2-5, the V gene TRBV29-1; the D gene TCRdb calls, TRBD1, cannot be checked with no DNA. Per germline, CDR1 SQVTM and CDR2 ANQGSEA. The CDR3 spans 12 residues.

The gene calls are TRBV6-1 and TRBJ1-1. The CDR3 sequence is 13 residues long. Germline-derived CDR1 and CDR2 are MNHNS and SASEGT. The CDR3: CAIRSGGNTEAFF.